This section outlines one T cell receptor (beta chain) sequence together with its context. Which antigen it targets is not known. One base away there is no much larger clone; base qualities are not given. Library creation used the immunoSEQ multiplex PCR assay. For the multiplex PCR, a mixture combining 60 forward primers for TCR Vbeta segments and 13 reverse primers for TCR Jbeta segments was used. The CDR3 region of rearranged TCR beta genes was amplified from genomic DNA with a multiplex PCR assay. The Illumina HiSeq System was used to sequence the amplified TCR beta libraries as 87-base-pair reads. The paper's data handling went like this. A later analysis counted about 80 million unique TCR beta chains across the 600 to 850 repertoires, and around 9.9 million of these chains were shared by at least two donors. To remove PCR and sequencing errors, raw reads were error-corrected and collapsed into unique sequences using a nearest-neighbor algorithm that merged closely related sequences. V, D and J gene segments were assigned by aligning CDR3 sequences to IMGT reference sequences. For a sequence to be retained, at least a six-nucleotide match to both a V gene segment and a J gene segment was required. Rearrangements were classified as productive when the CDR3 lacked stop codons and remained in frame with V and J, and all other rearrangements were classified as non-productive. Following IMGT convention, CDR3 was defined as the stretch from the second conserved V-encoded cysteine up to the conserved J-encoded phenylalanine. The earlier analysis of about 530 of the donors excluded any sequence lacking an unambiguous match to a single V gene segment. In an earlier analysis of more than 500 of the donors, a V segment was called functional when productive rearrangements were above 56.7%, and segregating when the standard deviation between donors exceeded 5%. A statistical classification framework was built to diagnose cytomegalovirus status from the catalog of TCR beta chain sequences. V and J gene assignment, in a later analysis, came from comparing TCR nucleotide sequences with IMGT/GENE-DB human TR gene sequences. A later analysis assigned CDR3 sequences and most-parsimonious VDJ recombination scenarios with the TCRdist pipeline. In a later analysis, each TCR beta chain was defined by its CDR3 amino acid sequence together with its V-gene family, and reads without a unique V-gene family were excluded. To address suspected cross-contamination and a sequencing artifact, a later analysis removed roughly 580 highly shared, low-generation-probability nucleotide sequences. In a later analysis, a clonal expansion index for each public chain was calculated from normalized within-repertoire ranks of inferred template counts. Generation probabilities in a later analysis came from a VDJ recombination model fitted to out-of-frame rearrangements, and those results were checked against IGoR. In a later analysis, hypergeometric tests were used to score TCR-TCR, TCR-HLA and TCR-CMV co-occurrence, with a repertoire-size bias correction applied to TCR pairs. To estimate false discovery rates, a later analysis permuted the HLA or CMV assignments 20 times. In a later analysis, co-occurring TCRs were grouped with DBSCAN, and TCRdist sequence similarity was added when clustering was performed within HLA-allele-positive subsets. Repertoires with fewer than 30,000 or more than 120,000 public chains, plus five repertoires with anomalous nucleotide sharing, were excluded from co-occurrence clustering. This immuneACCESS table, as held by TCRdb, lists in-frame sequences with V and J called but not all clones. Of the missing ones, under half trace to an unresolved V gene in checked studies; the others have no known cause. The DNA gave D and trimming, while V, J and clone size come from that table. The sample includes around 99,000 clones, with about 78% observed a single time. The ten largest clones add up to about 3.3% of the sample.

The cohort consisted of approximately 690 healthy bone marrow donors. At the time of sampling, every cohort member was nominally healthy, though immune exposures that went unrecorded were likely present. The donor was CMV seronegative and belonged to the group of 352 seronegative cohort members. A peripheral blood sample was provided by each donor, and peripheral blood mononuclear cells were used for TCR beta sequencing. Genomic DNA was extracted from the blood cell samples with the Qiagen DNeasy Blood Extraction Kit. The entry originates in a study of cytomegalovirus exposure and HLA in healthy donors (dated by TCRdb to 2015 to 2018). General notes on the study: An earlier analysis of 587 of the donors reported 276 Gb of sequence data and around 120 million unique TCR beta sequences obtained from around 190 million T cells. An early release covering roughly 580 HLA-typed donors comprised 250 to 350 gigabases of sequencing data and around 80 million unique TCR sequences. Among the roughly 380 genotyped donors, more than 70% belonged to the genetic ancestry cluster associated with self-reported Caucasian donors. The study aimed to test whether signatures of past pathogen exposure could be identified by cataloging public T cell receptors. Using immunosequencing, the study profiled T cell repertoires from 666 subjects and related those repertoires to cytomegalovirus serostatus. A separate validation cohort of roughly 110 different subjects was used in addition to the roughly 720-subject first cohort. To predict cytomegalovirus infection status, the study brought together high-throughput TCR immunosequencing, statistical association of individual TCRs with disease status, and machine learning. A later analysis re-examined previously published TCR beta repertoires from over 500 donors and added high-resolution HLA genotyping to investigate patterns of TCR occurrence. Rather than drawing on any new phenotypic data, the later analysis identified candidate immune exposures from TCR beta sequences and the way those sequences occurred across donors. An earlier analysis of several hundred of the donors used high-throughput TCR beta sequencing to judge whether each TCR beta V gene segment behaved as functional or pseudogenic. Alongside the repertoire data, information on donor age, sex, ethnicity and CMV serostatus was compiled. Genome-wide SNP genotypes for about 65% of the roughly 670 donors were used in a later genetic analysis, which treated that subset as a discovery cohort. All discovery cohort repertoires had been generated on a single sequencing platform. HLA typing included class I and class II loci at four-digit resolution. Typing coverage varied by locus: about 620-630 donors for A, B, C, DRB1 and DQB1; approximately 500 for DQA1; more than 600 for DPA1; 450 to 480 for DPB1. Four to six DR-DQ haplotypes were handled as single units for association and clustering, since linkage in the cohort was strong. Among roughly 400 genotyped donors of the cohort, an average of approximately 220,000 unique TCR beta nucleotide sequences was sequenced per donor, of which about 19% were non-productive. Findings and caveats that apply to the study as a whole: The study listed 164 TCR beta chains as associated with cytomegalovirus. The earlier analysis of about 600 of the donors excluded some 15 rarely observed V segments, including chromosome 9 orphons, because counts were too low. In a later analysis, the rate of TCR association differed among HLA loci, with DRB1 alleles having the most associated TCRs and HLA-C alleles having the fewest. In both the original and validation cohorts, the classifier was reported to diagnose cytomegalovirus status with high specificity and sensitivity. Strong co-occurrence of HLA alleles, especially DR and DQ, made assigning TCR associations to individual alleles difficult. In vitro tests confirmed that a few of the cytomegalovirus-associated TCR beta chains recognize cytomegalovirus antigens. In a later genetic analysis, fewer N-insertions in productive TCRs were reported among donors in an Asian-associated ancestry cluster than the approximately 670-donor mean. A cluster of highly shared sequence variants was judged likely to be a technical artifact of the sequencing pipeline. According to the authors, the approach could potentially be generalized to other disease states and immunological phenotypes. Most CMV-associated TCR beta chains appeared to be HLA-restricted in a later analysis, and the HLA associations seemed to be driven largely by CMV exposure. In a later analysis, HLA-associated TCR beta chains were found to be more clonally expanded and to have lower generation probabilities than equally common non-associated chains. Because the 87-base-pair reads could not distinguish some IMGT-functional V segments, including TRBV6-2 and TRBV6-3, those segments were excluded. A later genetic analysis associated a missense DCLRE1C variant with V-gene and J-gene trimming of TCR beta chains, and an independent cohort replicated the association. According to a later analysis, parvovirus B19, influenza, CMV and Epstein-Barr virus appeared linked to several top co-occurrence clusters. For the cohort, immune exposure information was limited to CMV serostatus. A further reported finding was that TCR beta sequences accurately predicted the HLA-A and HLA-B alleles for most subjects in the first cohort. Most TCR sequences were seen in very few donors, while some public TCRs were found in many individuals. Correlated functional status among segregating V segments might be attributable to linkage disequilibrium, but an unknown experimental factor could not be ruled out. In this cohort, only TCR beta chains were sequenced, and detectable features were limited by the absence of alpha or paired-chain data. At a false discovery rate of 0.05, a later analysis linked 15,000 to 20,000 TCR beta sequences to specific HLA alleles. Broadly in line with IMGT annotations, most TCR beta V segments showed up in productive rearrangements about 87% or about 30% of the time in an earlier analysis of roughly 590 of the donors. Because HLA typing was unavailable for some donors at each locus, only the typed subset was used in association tests. Presence/absence analyses assumed roughly uniform sequencing depth across donors, an assumption that may not hold.

The CDR3 holds 14 amino acids from the cysteine to the phenylalanine. Here the CDR3 DNA is all that survives: 42 bases in frame from base 1. The germline V and J ends show losses of 10 bases and 4 bases respectively, and no gene match explains 12 bases of the junction. Per the germline V gene, ENHRY is the CDR1 and SYGVKD is the CDR2. The chain joins TRBV10-3 to TRBJ1-1; a stretch of 7 junction bases matches TRBD1. The sample taken for sequencing was PBMCs. This sequence was found in a middle-aged man in good health and CMV-seronegative. At the DNA level, the sequence is TGTGCCACCCTAGCAGGGGCAGGGGGCACTGAAGCTTTCTTT. This gives the protein CATLAGAGGTEAFF.